Included here is one T cell receptor (beta chain) sequence, with context. Its antigen remains undetermined. Base qualities are not recorded, but no much larger clone differs from it by a single base. The data derive from a study of T-cell reconstitution after alpha-beta-depleted transplantation in children listed by TCRdb under 2016. Some background on the complete study: Using TCR repertoire profiling, the study quantitatively followed how T-cell immune reconstitution unfolded in children after TCRalphabeta/CD19-depleted allogeneic hematopoietic cell transplantation.

The library was made by PCR. Sequencing relied on an Illumina HiSeq 2500. TCR libraries were prepared with molecular barcoding, using unique molecular identifiers to normalize TCRbeta repertoire quantification. TCRdb ran its own pipeline on the public reads, namely fastp trimming at Q25 and MiXCR clone calling, and kept in-frame beta chains. CDR3 protein sequences are deduplicated, and each keeps its most common genes and DNA. The sample table holds about 640,000 distinct CDR3 sequences, of which around 16% were seen once. The ten largest clonotypes hold 0.8% to 1.1% of the sample. CDR1 DFQATT and CDR2 SNEGSKA were looked up in the germline V gene (reference sequence). The CDR3 spans 13 residues, from the cysteine through the phenylalanine. Only the CDR3 part of the read is kept: 39 bases, read in frame from the first base. V is pared back by 1 base and J by 1 base, with 7 bases lying between the germline termini.

The sequence is built from TRBV20-1 and TRBJ1-1; the D gene remains uncertain. The receptor's source is a human donor who donated a stem cell graft to a child with acute myeloid leukemia. The material was PBMCs from the stem cell graft donor, obtained from the stem cell graft. The base sequence is TGCAGTGCTAGAGTTCCGGCGAACACTGAAGCTTTCTTT. This gives the protein CSARVPANTEAFF.